The 6 T cell receptor beta chains given below trace back to one sample, sequenced in a study of a mutant IDH1 vaccine in newly diagnosed glioma. This table comes from immunoSEQ multiplex PCR, and its TCRdb copy is limited to in-frame clones, with some not included. Among approximately 70,000 clones listed, approximately 80% were seen once. Regarding time point: week 23, last vaccination. Doses of 300 ug of mutant IDH1 20-mer peptide were given with topical imiquimod. Which antigens these TCRs recognize remains unknown. This material consisted of PBMCs, taken from a glioma patient whose treatment included an IDH1 peptide vaccine. These receptors were collected from a young man with glioma.

The gene calls are TRBV29-1 and TRBJ2-1; D call uncertain. Germline lookup yields CDR1 SQVTM and CDR2 ANQGSEA. This CDR3 is 13 amino acids long. The V and J ends lost 3 bases and 6 bases respectively, with 12 bases between them. In DNA, the CDR3 is TGCAGCGTTGATGCTCGGCACGTCAATGAGCAGTTCTTC. Translation: CSVDARHVNEQFF.

The chain recombines TRBV6-1 with TRBJ1-5; TRBD1 is a possible D gene (5 bases). The CDR3 runs to 13 residues. The germline V gene encodes CDR1 MNHNS and CDR2 SASEGT. V lost 5 bases to trimming and J lost 9 bases, with 14 bases between them. CDR3 in amino acids: CASSNPGGRPQHF. Here the CDR3 DNA reads TGTGCCAGCAGTAACCCTGGGGGAAGGCCCCAGCATTTT.

The chain joins TRBV4-1 to TRBJ2-7; 7 nucleotides match TRBD1. V shed 1 base and J 1 base; nucleotides not matched to a gene: 1. There are 14 residues in the CDR3. Germline loops: CDR1 MGHRA, CDR2 YSYEKL. The CDR3 DNA reads as TGCGCCAGCAGCCAAGGACAGGGTTCCTACGAGCAGTACTTC. It specifies CASSQGQGSYEQYF.

The chain recombines TRBV14 with TRBJ2-1, with D unclear. The V and J ends lost 1 base and 9 bases respectively, with 10 bases between them. The CDR3 is made up of 13 amino acids. Germline values: CDR1 SGHDN, CDR2 FVKESK. DNA for the CDR3: TGTGCCAGCAGCCAAGTTTCCCTCGCTGAGCAGTTCTTC. It is translated as CASSQVSLAEQFF.

This rearrangement joins TRBV7-3 to TRBJ2-1; D might be TRBD2 (6 bases). With 2 bases removed from V and 6 bases from J, the gap between germline ends came to 11 bases. The CDR3 is made up of 14 amino acids. Germline lookup yields CDR1 SGHTA and CDR2 FQGTGA. The CDR3 DNA sequence: TGTGCCAGCAGCTTAGGAGGGACGCTCAATGAGCAGTTCTTC. Translation: CASSLGGTLNEQFF.

In its sample, this clone was seen once. The chain is built from TRBV6-1 and TRBJ1-5, with D possibly being TRBD1 (6 bases). The V end was cut by 5 bases, the J end by 3 bases, with 14 bases between. The CDR3 runs to 15 residues. The germline V gene has CDR1 MNHNS and CDR2 SASEGT. This CDR3 is CASSPRQAANQPQHF. DNA of the CDR3: TGTGCCAGCAGTCCCCGACAGGCCGCCAATCAGCCCCAGCATTTT.